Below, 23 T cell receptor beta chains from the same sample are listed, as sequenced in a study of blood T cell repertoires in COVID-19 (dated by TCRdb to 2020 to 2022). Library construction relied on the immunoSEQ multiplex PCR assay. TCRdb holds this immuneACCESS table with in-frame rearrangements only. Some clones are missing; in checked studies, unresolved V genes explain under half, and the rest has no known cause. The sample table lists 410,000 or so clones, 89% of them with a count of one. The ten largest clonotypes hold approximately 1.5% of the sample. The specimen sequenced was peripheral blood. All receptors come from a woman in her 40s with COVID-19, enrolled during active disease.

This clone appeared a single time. As DNA, the CDR3 is TGCGCCAGCAGCGACAAGGGGCGGAACTACGAGCAGTACTTC. Its protein is CASSDKGRNYEQYF. The chain employs TRBV5-1 and TRBJ2-7; D may be TRBD1 (5 bases). Looked up from germline, CDR1 is SGHRS and CDR2 is YFSETQ. Trimming left V 4 bases short and J 3 bases short, with 14 bases between. This CDR3 comprises 14 residues.

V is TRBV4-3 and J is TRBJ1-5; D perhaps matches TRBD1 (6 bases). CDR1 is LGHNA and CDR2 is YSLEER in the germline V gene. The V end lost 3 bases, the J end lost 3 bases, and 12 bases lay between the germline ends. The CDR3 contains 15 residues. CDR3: CASSQDGQLNQPQHF. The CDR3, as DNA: TGCGCCAGCAGCCAGGACGGACAGCTCAATCAGCCCCAGCATTTT.

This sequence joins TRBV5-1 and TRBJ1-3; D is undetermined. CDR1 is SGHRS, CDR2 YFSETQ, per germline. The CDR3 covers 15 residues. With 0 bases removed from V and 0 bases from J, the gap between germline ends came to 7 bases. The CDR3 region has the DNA TGCGCCAGCAGCTTGGGGGCCTCCTCTGGAAACACCATATATTTT. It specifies CASSLGASSGNTIYF.

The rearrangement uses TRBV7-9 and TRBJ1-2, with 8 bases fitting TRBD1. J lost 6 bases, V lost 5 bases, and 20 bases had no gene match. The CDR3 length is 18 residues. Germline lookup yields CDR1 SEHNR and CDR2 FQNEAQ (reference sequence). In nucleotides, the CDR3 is TGTGCCAGCAGCCGGGCGGCCTTAGTACTGACAGGGGCGCATGGCTACACCTTC. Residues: CASSRAALVLTGAHGYTF.

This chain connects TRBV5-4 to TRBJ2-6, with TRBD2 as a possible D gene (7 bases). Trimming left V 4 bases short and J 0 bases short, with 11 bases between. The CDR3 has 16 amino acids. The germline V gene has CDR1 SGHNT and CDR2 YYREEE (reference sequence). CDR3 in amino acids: CASSRGGGSGANVLTF. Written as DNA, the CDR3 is TGTGCCAGCAGCCGAGGGGGGGGCTCTGGGGCCAACGTCCTGACTTTC.

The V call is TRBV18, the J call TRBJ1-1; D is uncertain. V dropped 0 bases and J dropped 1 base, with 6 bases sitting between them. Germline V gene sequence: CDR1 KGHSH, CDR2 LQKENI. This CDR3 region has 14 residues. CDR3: CASSPPNRNTEAFF. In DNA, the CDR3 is TGTGCCAGCTCACCACCGAACAGGAACACTGAAGCTTTCTTT.

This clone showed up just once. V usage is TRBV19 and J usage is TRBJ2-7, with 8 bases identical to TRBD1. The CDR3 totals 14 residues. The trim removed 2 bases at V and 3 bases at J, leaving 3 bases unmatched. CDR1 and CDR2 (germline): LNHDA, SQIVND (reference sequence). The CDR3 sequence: CASSIQGANYEQYF. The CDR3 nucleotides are TGTGCCAGTAGTATACAGGGGGCAAACTACGAGCAGTACTTC.

The CDR3 region has the DNA TGTGCCAGCAGCTTGCCCGGGGCTGGAAACACCATATATTTT. This translates into CASSLPGAGNTIYF. The chain is built from TRBV5-4 and TRBJ1-3; no reliable D call. With 1 base removed from V and 2 bases from J, the gap between germline ends came to 7 bases. The germline V gene encodes CDR1 SGHNT and CDR2 YYREEE (reference sequence). This CDR3 has 14 amino acids.

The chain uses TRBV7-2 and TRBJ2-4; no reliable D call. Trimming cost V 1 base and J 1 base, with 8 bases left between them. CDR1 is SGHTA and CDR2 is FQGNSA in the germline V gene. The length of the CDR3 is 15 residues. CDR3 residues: CASSLGSPAKNIQYF. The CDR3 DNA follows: TGTGCCAGCAGCTTAGGGAGCCCTGCCAAAAACATTCAGTACTTC.

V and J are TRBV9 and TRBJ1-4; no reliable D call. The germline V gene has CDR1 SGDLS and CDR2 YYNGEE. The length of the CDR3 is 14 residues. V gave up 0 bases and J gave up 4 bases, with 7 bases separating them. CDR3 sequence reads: CASSVAWSNEKLFF. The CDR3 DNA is TGTGCCAGCAGCGTAGCCTGGAGTAATGAAAAACTGTTTTTT.

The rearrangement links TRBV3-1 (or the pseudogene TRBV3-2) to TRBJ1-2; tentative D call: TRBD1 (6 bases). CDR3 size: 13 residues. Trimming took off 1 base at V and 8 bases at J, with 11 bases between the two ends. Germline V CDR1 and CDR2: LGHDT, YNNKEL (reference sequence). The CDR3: CASSQGSGDGYTF. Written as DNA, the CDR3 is TGTGCCAGCAGCCAAGGTTCAGGGGACGGCTACACCTTC.

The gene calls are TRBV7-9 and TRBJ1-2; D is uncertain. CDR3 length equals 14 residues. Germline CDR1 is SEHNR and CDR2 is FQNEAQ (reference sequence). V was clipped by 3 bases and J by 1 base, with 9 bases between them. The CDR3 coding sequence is TGTGCCAGCAGCTTTAAGAGCCTTAACTATGGCTACACCTTC. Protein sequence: CASSFKSLNYGYTF.

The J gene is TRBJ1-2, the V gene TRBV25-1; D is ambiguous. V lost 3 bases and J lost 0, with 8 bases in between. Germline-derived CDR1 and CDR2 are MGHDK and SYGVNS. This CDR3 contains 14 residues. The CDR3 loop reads CASSENRPNYGYTF. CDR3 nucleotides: TGTGCCAGCAGTGAGAACAGACCTAACTATGGCTACACCTTC.

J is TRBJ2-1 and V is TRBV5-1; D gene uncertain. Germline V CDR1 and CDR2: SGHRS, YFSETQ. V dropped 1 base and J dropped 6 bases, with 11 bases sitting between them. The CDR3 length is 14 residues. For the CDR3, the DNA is TGCGCCAGCAGCTTGCGGCTAGAGCGCAATGAGCAGTTCTTC. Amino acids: CASSLRLERNEQFF.

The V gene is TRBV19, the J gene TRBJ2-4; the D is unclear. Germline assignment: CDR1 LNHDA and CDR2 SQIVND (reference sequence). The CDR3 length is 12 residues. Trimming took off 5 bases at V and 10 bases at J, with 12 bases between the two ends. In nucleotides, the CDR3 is TGTGCCAGTAGTCCCCTGGCCGATATTCAGTACTTC. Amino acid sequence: CASSPLADIQYF.

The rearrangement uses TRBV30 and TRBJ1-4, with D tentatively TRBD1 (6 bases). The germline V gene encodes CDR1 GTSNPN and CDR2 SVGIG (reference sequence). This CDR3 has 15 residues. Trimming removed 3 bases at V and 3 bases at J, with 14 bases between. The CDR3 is CAWSRPGGPNEKLFF. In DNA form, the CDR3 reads TGTGCCTGGAGCCGTCCGGGGGGGCCTAATGAAAAACTGTTTTTT.

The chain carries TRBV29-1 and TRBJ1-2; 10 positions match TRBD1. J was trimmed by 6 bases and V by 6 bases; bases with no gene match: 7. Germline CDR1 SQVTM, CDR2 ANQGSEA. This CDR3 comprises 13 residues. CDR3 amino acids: CSVSTGGFDGYTF. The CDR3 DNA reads TGCAGCGTGTCGACAGGGGGCTTCGATGGCTACACCTTC.

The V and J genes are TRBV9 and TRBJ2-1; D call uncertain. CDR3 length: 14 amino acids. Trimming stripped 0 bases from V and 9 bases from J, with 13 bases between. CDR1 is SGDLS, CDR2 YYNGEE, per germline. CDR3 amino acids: CASSVATTNGEQFF. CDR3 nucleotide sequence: TGTGCCAGCAGCGTAGCTACTACAAACGGTGAGCAGTTCTTC. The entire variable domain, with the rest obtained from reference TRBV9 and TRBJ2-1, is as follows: DSGVTQTPKHLITATGQRVTLRCSPRSGDLSVYWYQQSLDQGLQFLIQYYNGEERAKGNILERFSAQQFPDLHSELNLSSLELGDSALYFCASSVATTNGEQFFGPGTRLTVL.

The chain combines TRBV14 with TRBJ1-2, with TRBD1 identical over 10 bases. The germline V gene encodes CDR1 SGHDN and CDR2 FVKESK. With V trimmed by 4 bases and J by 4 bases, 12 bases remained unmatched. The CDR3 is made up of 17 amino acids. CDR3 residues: CASSRRRQGASSYGYTF. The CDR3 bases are TGTGCCAGCAGCCGCCGAAGACAGGGGGCGTCTAGCTATGGCTACACCTTC. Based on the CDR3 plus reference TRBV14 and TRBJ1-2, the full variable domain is EAGVTQFPSHSVIEKGQTVTLRCDPISGHDNLYWYRRVMGKEIKFLLHFVKESKQDESGMPNNRFLAERTGGTYSTLKVQPAELEDSGVYFCASSRRRQGASSYGYTFGSGTRLTVV.

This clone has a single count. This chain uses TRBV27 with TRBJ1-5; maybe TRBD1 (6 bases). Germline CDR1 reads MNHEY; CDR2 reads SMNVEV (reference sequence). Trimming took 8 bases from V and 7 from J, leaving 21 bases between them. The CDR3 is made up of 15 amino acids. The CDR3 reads CASGTRGGAGQPQHF. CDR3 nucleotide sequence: TGTGCCAGCGGAACCCGGGGGGGCGCGGGGCAGCCCCAGCATTTT.

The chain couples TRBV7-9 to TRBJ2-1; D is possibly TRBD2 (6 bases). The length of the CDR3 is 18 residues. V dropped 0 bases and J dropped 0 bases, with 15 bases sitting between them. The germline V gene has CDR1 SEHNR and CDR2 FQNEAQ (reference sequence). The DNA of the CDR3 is TGTGCCAGCAGCTTAGCCCGCGTTGGAGGGTCCTCCTACAATGAGCAGTTCTTC. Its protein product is CASSLARVGGSSYNEQFF.

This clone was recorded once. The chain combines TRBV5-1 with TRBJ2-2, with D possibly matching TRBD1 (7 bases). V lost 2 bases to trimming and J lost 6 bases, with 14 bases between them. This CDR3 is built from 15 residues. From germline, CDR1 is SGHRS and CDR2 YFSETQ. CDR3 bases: TGCGCCAGCAGCTTTAGGGGGCGCGGGGCCGGGGAGCTGTTTTTT. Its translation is CASSFRGRGAGELFF.

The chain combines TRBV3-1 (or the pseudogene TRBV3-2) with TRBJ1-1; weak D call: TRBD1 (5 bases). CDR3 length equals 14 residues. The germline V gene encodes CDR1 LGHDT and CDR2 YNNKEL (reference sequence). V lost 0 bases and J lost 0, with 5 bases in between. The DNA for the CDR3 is TGTGCCAGCAGCCAAGACAGGGTGAACACTGAAGCTTTCTTT. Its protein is CASSQDRVNTEAFF.